One sample yielded the 10 T cell receptor beta chains listed below, sequenced in a study of blood T cell repertoires in COVID-19. Repertoires were generated with immunoSEQ multiplex PCR, while TCRdb's copy carries only in-frame clones and drops some. Among roughly 240,000 clones listed, around 88% were seen once. Sequencing was done on a sample of peripheral blood. These receptor sequences come from a woman in her 30s who had recovered from COVID-19.

The gene calls are TRBV7-9 and TRBJ2-2; the D gene is possibly TRBD1 (6 bases). The length of the CDR3 is 12 residues. Germline lookup yields CDR1 SEHNR and CDR2 FQNEAQ (reference sequence). The V end lost 11 bases, the J end lost 4 bases, and 11 bases lay between the germline ends. CDR3 in DNA: TGTGCCGGTACAGGGTCCACCGGGGAGCTGTTTTTT. It encodes CAGTGSTGELFF.

The CDR3 DNA follows: TGTGCCAGCAGGGAGGAACATTACTACAATGAGCAGTTCTTC. This encodes CASREEHYYNEQFF. This sequence joins TRBV6-4 and TRBJ2-1; tentative D call: TRBD2 (5 bases). The ends were cut back, 6 bases at V and 3 bases at J, with 12 bases in the middle. Per germline, CDR1 MRHNA and CDR2 SNTAGT. The CDR3 totals 14 residues.

The rearrangement joins TRBV5-4 to TRBJ2-7; D is unclear. V shed 0 bases and J shed 1 base, with 5 bases lying between them. Per the germline V gene, CDR1 is SGHNT and CDR2 is YYREEE (reference sequence). This CDR3 is 13 amino acids long. The DNA for the CDR3 is TGTGCCAGCAGCTTGGCTTATTCCTACGAGCAGTACTTC. The encoded protein is CASSLAYSYEQYF.

The chain recombines TRBV27 with TRBJ2-1; 8 nucleotides agree with TRBD1. V shed 5 bases, J shed 4 bases, and the junction held 4 bases outside the gene matches. Germline CDR1 and CDR2: MNHEY and SMNVEV (reference sequence). This CDR3 contains 14 residues. Here the CDR3 reads CASSIGQGYNEQFF. The DNA of the CDR3 is TGTGCCAGCAGTATTGGACAGGGTTACAATGAGCAGTTCTTC.

The gene calls are TRBV7-9 and TRBJ1-1; 7 bases line up with TRBD1. Germline V CDR1 and CDR2: SEHNR, FQNEAQ (reference sequence). The CDR3 is 13 residues long. Unmatched junction bases numbered 0, after V lost 1 base and J lost 4 bases. CDR3 in amino acids: CASSLDRGTEAFF. CDR3 sequence (DNA): TGTGCCAGCAGCTTAGACAGGGGCACTGAAGCTTTCTTT.

V gene TRBV7-9 combines with J gene TRBJ1-2; D is possibly TRBD1 (6 bases). Trimming pared 2 bases from V and 7 bases from J, leaving 14 bases between. Per the germline V gene, CDR1 is SEHNR and CDR2 is FQNEAQ (reference sequence). CDR3 length: 14 amino acids. The chain's CDR3 is CASSLTLRGAGYTF. In nucleotides, the CDR3 is TGTGCCAGCAGCTTAACTCTCAGGGGCGCTGGCTACACCTTC.

In DNA, the CDR3 is TGTGCCTGGAATACAGGGGATGGGGACGAGCAGTACTTC. Translated, it gives CAWNTGDGDEQYF. The rearrangement links TRBV30 to TRBJ2-7, with TRBD1 identical over 7 bases. The germline CDR1 and CDR2 sequences are GTSNPN and SVGIG (reference sequence). The CDR3 loop spans 13 amino acids. Trimming removed 4 bases from V and 5 bases from J; junction bases left unmatched: 8.

V and J are TRBV7-9 and TRBJ2-5, with no clear D. This CDR3 has 15 amino acids. V lost 0 bases and J 2 bases, leaving 10 bases between the germline ends. Germline CDR1 SEHNR, CDR2 FQNEAQ (reference sequence). The CDR3 loop reads CASSLASPLQETQYF. The CDR3 bases are TGTGCCAGCAGCTTAGCGTCTCCGTTACAAGAGACCCAGTACTTC.

This chain connects TRBV24-1 to TRBJ2-3, with 9 bases fitting TRBD1. The CDR3 totals 16 residues. Trimming took 4 bases from V and 4 from J; bases not matched to a gene: 8. Germline CDR1 KGHDR, CDR2 SFDVKD. The CDR3: CATSDPDRDRADTQYF. Written as DNA, the CDR3 is TGTGCCACCAGTGACCCTGACAGGGACAGGGCAGATACGCAGTATTTT.

The count of this clone is one. The V call is TRBV7-2, the J call TRBJ1-2, with D unclear. V lost 1 base to trimming and J lost 2 bases, with 8 bases between them. In germline, CDR1 is SGHTA, CDR2 FQGNSA. CDR3 length: 14 residues. CDR3 residues: CASSLESVNYGYTF. Written as DNA, the CDR3 is TGTGCCAGCAGCTTAGAATCTGTGAACTATGGCTACACCTTC.